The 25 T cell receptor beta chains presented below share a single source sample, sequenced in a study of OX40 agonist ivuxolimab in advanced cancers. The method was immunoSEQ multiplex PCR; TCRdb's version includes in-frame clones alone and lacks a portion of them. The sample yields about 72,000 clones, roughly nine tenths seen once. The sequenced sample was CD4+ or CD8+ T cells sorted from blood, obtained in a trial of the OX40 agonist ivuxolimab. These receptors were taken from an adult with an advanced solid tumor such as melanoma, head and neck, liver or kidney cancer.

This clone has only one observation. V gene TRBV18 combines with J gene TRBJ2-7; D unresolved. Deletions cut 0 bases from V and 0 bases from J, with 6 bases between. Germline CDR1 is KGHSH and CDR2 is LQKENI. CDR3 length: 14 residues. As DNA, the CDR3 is TGTGCCAGCTCACCACCGTCGGTCTCCTACGAGCAGTACTTC. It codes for CASSPPSVSYEQYF.

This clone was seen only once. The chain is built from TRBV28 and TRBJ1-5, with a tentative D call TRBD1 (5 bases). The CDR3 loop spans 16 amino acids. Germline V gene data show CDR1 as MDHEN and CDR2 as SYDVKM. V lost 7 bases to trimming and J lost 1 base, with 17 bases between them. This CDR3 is CASTSAGPGSNQPQHF. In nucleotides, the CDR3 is TGTGCCAGCACCTCCGCGGGACCCGGGAGCAATCAGCCCCAGCATTTT.

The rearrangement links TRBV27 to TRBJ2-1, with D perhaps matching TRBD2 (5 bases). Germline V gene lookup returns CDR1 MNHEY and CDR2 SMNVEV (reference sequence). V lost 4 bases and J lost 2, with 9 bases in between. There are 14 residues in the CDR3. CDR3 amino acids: CASSSSPTYNEQFF. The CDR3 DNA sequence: TGTGCCAGCAGTTCTAGCCCCACCTACAATGAGCAGTTCTTC.

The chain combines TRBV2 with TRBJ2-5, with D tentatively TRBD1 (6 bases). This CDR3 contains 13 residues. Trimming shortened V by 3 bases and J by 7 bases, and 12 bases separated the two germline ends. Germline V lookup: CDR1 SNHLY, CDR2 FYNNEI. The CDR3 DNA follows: TGTGCCAGCAGTGATATGGACAGTGGGACCCAGTACTTC. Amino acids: CASSDMDSGTQYF.

The CDR3 loop is CASSLYGGMGNTEAFF. In nucleotides, the CDR3 is TGTGCCAGCAGCTTATACGGAGGGATGGGGAACACTGAAGCTTTCTTT. The V gene is TRBV7-9, the J gene TRBJ1-1; unclear D gene. V lost 2 bases and J 1 base, leaving 14 bases between the germline ends. The germline CDR1 and CDR2 sequences are SEHNR and FQNEAQ (reference sequence). This CDR3 has 16 amino acids.

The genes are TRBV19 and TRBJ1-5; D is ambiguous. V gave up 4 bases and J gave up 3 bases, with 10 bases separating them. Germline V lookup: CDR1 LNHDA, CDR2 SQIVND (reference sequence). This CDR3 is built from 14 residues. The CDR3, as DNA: TGTGCCAGTAGTAGCGCGGTGGACAATCAGCCCCAGCATTTT. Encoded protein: CASSSAVDNQPQHF.

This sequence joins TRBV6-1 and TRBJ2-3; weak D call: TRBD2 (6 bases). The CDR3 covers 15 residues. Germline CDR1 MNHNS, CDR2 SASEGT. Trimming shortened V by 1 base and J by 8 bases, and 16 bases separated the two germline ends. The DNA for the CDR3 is TGTGCCAGCAGTGAAGGGGACTCCTCCGGGGGTACGCAGTATTTT. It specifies CASSEGDSSGGTQYF.

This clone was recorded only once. CDR3 amino acids: CTTPFTPGQGFTGELFF. The CDR3 DNA reads TGCACCACCCCGTTCACACCGGGACAGGGTTTCACCGGGGAGCTGTTTTTT. This chain connects TRBV1 to TRBJ2-2; the D call TRBD1 from the table was never checked on the DNA. TRBV1 is a listed pseudogene. This CDR3 has 17 residues.

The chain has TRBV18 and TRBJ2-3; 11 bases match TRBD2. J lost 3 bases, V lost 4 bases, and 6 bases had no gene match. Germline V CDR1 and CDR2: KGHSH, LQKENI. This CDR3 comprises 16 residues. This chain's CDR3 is CASSLLAGGGTDTQYF. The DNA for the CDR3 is TGTGCCAGCTCACTCCTAGCGGGAGGCGGTACAGATACGCAGTATTTT. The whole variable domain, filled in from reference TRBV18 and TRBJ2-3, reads NAGVMQNPRHLVRRRGQEARLRCSPMKGHSHVYWYRQLPEEGLKFMVYLQKENIIDESGMPKERFSAEFPKEGPSILRIQQVVRGDSAAYFCASSLLAGGGTDTQYFGPGTRLTVL.

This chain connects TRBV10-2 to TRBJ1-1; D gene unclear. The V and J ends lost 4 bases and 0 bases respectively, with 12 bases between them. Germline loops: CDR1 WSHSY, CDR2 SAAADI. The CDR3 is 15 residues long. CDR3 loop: CASSGEGGLNTEAFF. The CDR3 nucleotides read TGCGCCAGCAGTGGGGAAGGCGGTTTGAACACTGAAGCTTTCTTT.

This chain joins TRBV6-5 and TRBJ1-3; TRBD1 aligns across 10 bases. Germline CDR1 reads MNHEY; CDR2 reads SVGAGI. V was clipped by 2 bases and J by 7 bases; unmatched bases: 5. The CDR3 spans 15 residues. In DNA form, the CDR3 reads TGTGCCAGCAGTTACATGGGACAGGGGATGAACACCATATATTTT. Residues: CASSYMGQGMNTIYF.

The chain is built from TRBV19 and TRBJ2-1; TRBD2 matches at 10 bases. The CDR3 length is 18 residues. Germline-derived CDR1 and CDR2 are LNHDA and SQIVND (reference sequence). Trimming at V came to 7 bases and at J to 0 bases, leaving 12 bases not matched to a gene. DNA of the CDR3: TGTGCCAGTACCCGTAGGCTAGCGGGAGTGAGCTCCTACAATGAGCAGTTCTTC. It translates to CASTRRLAGVSSYNEQFF. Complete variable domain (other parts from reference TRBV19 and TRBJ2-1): DGGITQSPKYLFRKEGQNVTLSCEQNLNHDAMYWYRQDPGQGLRLIYYSQIVNDFQKGDIAEGYSVSREKKESFPLTVTSAQKNPTAFYLCASTRRLAGVSSYNEQFFGPGTRLTVL.

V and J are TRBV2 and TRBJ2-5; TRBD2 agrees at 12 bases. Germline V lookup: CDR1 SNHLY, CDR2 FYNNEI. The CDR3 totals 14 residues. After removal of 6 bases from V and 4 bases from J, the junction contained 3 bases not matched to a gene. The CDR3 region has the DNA TGTGCCAGCAGCTCGGGACTAGCGGGAGAGACCCAGTACTTC. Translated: CASSSGLAGETQYF.

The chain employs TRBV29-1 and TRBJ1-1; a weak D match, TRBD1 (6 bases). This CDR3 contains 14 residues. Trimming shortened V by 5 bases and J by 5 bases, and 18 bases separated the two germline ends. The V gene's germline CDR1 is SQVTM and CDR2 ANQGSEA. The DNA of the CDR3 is TGCAGCGTTAATACAGGGAGCCTTTGGACTGAAGCTTTCTTT. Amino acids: CSVNTGSLWTEAFF.

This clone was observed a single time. CDR3 protein: CASSPGQGRGEQFF. DNA for the CDR3: TGTGCCAGCAGCCCCGGACAGGGCAGGGGTGAGCAGTTCTTC. The V gene is TRBV5-4, the J gene TRBJ2-1; 8 bases align to TRBD1. This CDR3 spans 14 amino acids. Germline lookup yields CDR1 SGHNT and CDR2 YYREEE (reference sequence). Unmatched junction bases numbered 9, after V lost 4 bases and J lost 9 bases.

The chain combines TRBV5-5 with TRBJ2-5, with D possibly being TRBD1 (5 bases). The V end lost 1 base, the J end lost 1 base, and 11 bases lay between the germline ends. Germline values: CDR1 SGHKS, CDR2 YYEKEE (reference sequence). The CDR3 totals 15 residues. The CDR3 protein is CASSLTLQVQETQYF. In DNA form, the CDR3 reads TGTGCCAGCAGCTTGACGTTACAGGTCCAAGAGACCCAGTACTTC. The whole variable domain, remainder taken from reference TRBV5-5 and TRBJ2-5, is DAGVTQSPTHLIKTRGQQVTLRCSPISGHKSVSWYQQVLGQGPQFIFQYYEKEERGRGNFPDRFSARQFPNYSSELNVNALLLGDSALYLCASSLTLQVQETQYFGPGTRLLVL.

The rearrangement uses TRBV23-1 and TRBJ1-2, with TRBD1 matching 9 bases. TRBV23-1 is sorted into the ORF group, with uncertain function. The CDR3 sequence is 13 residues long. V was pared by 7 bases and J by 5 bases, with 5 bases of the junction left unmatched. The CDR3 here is CASTGQGIYGYTF. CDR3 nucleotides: TGCGCCAGCACTGGACAGGGGATTTATGGCTACACCTTC.

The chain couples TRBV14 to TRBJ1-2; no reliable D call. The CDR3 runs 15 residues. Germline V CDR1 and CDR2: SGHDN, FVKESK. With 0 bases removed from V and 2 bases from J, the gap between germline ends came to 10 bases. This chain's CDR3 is CASSQDQGRNYGYTF. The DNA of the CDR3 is TGTGCCAGCAGCCAAGATCAAGGCAGGAACTATGGCTACACCTTC.

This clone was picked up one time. As DNA, the CDR3 is TGTGCCAGCAGCTTAGGCCGAAATCAGCCCCAGCATTTT. It codes for CASSLGRNQPQHF. The rearrangement links TRBV7-8 to TRBJ1-5; D not resolved. Germline loops: CDR1 SGHVS, CDR2 FQNEAQ. There are 13 residues in the CDR3. V lost 1 base, J lost 4 bases, and 5 bases lay in between. The variable domain in full, completed from reference TRBV7-8 and TRBJ1-5, reads GAGVSQSPRYKVAKRGQDVALRCDPISGHVSLFWYQQALGQGPEFLTYFQNEAQLDKSGLPSDRFFAERPEGSVSTLKIQRTQQEDSAVYLCASSLGRNQPQHFGDGTRLSIL.

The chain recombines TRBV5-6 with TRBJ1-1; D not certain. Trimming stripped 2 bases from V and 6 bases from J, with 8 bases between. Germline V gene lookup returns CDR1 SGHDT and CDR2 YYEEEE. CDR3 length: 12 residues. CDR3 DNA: TGTGCCAGCAGCTTAGTTCCAGCTGAAGCTTTCTTT. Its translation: CASSLVPAEAFF.

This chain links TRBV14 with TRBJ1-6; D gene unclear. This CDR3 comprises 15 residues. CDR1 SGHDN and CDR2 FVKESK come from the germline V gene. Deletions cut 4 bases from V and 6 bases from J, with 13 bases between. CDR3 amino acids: CASSRFVQANSPLHF. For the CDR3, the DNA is TGTGCCAGCAGCCGATTCGTTCAAGCTAATTCACCCCTCCACTTT.

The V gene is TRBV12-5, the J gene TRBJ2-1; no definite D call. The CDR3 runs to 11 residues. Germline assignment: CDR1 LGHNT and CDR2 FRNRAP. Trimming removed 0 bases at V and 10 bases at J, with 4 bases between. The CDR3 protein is CASGLVNEQFF. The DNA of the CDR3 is TGTGCTAGTGGTTTGGTAAACGAGCAGTTCTTC. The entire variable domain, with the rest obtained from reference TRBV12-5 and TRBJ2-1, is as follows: DARVTQTPRHKVTEMGQEVTMRCQPILGHNTVFWYRQTMMQGLELLAYFRNRAPLDDSGMPKDRFSAEMPDATLATLKIQPSEPRDSAVYFCASGLVNEQFFGPGTRLTVL.

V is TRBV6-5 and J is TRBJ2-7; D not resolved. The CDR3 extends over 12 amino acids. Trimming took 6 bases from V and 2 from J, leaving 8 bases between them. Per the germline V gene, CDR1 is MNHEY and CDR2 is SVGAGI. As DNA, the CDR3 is TGTGCCAGCAGCCCCGGTCCCTACGAGCAGTACTTC. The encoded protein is CASSPGPYEQYF.

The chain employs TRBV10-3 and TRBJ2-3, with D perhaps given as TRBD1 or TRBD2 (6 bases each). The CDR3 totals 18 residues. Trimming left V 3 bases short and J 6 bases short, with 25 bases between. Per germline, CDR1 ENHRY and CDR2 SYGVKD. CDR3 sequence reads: CAISDQAIGGRGGDTQYF. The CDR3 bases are TGTGCCATCAGTGATCAGGCTATAGGGGGGCGTGGAGGCGATACGCAGTATTTT.

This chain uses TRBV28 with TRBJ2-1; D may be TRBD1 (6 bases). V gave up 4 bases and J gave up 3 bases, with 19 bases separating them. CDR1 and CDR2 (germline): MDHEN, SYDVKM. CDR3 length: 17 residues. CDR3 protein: CASSSLGLRGSYNEQFF. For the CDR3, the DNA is TGTGCCAGCAGTTCCCTCGGATTGAGGGGGAGCTACAATGAGCAGTTCTTC. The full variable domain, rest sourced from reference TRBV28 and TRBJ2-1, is DVKVTQSSRYLVKRTGEKVFLECVQDMDHENMFWYRQDPGLGLRLIYFSYDVKMKEKGDIPEGYSVSREKKERFSLILESASTNQTSMYLCASSSLGLRGSYNEQFFGPGTRLTVL.